One and the same sample provided the 5 T cell receptor beta chains below, sequenced in a study of CD8 T cells in Susac syndrome. The RNA, about 0.5 to 1 ug, was put through reverse transcription using random hexamers. TCRdb re-derived calls from the immunoSEQ multiplex PCR reads in MiXCR, one entry per CDR3 protein. The sample lists about 76,000 distinct CDR3 sequences; 85% to 95% were seen once. The specimen sequenced was CD8+ T cells from PBMCs. The receptors were gathered from a human donor with Susac syndrome.

This sequence joins TRBV20-1 and TRBJ2-5; TRBD1 is a possible D gene (6 bases). Germline values: CDR1 DFQATT, CDR2 SNEGSKA (reference sequence). The V end lost 0 bases, the J end lost 1 base, and 21 bases lay between the germline ends. The CDR3 covers 18 residues. CDR3 loop: CSARDLRDTGHPQETQYF. The DNA for the CDR3 is TGCAGTGCTAGAGATCTCCGGGACACCGGACACCCCCAAGAGACCCAGTACTTC.

The chain employs TRBV2 and TRBJ1-1; D is uncertain. The germline V and J ends were trimmed by 4 bases and 4 bases, with 10 bases remaining between them. The CDR3 extends over 13 amino acids. Per germline, CDR1 SNHLY and CDR2 FYNNEI. The CDR3 DNA reads TGTGCCAGCAGTGGTCTTATTAGCACTGAAGCTTTCTTT. It is translated as CASSGLISTEAFF. The variable domain in full, with the rest retrieved from reference TRBV2 and TRBJ1-1, is EPEVTQTPSHQVTQMGQEVILRCVPISNHLYFYWYRQILGQKVEFLVSFYNNEISEKSEIFDDQFSVERPDGSNFTLKIRSTKLEDSAMYFCASSGLISTEAFFGQGTRLTVV.

In its sample, this clonotype was seen once. J is TRBJ2-4 and V is TRBV3-1; no firm D call. The germline V gene encodes CDR1 LGHDT and CDR2 YNNKEL (reference sequence). The CDR3 is 15 residues long. Trimming shortened V by 1 base and J by 0 bases, and 7 bases separated the two germline ends. The CDR3 spells CASSQGGLAKNIQYF. CDR3 DNA sequence: TGTGCCAGCAGCCAAGGTGGGTTAGCCAAAAACATTCAGTACTTC. Filled out from reference TRBV3-1 and TRBJ2-4, the complete variable domain reads DTAVSQTPKYLVTQMGNDKSIKCEQNLGHDTMYWYKQDSKKFLKIMFSYNNKELIINETVPNRFSPKSPDKAHLNLHINSLELGDSAVYFCASSQGGLAKNIQYFGAGTRLSVL.

This clonotype was counted once. The V gene is TRBV7-2, the J gene TRBJ1-2, with 8 nucleotides matching TRBD1. Germline V gene data show CDR1 as SGHTA and CDR2 as FQGNSA. The V gene end was trimmed by 5 bases and the J gene end by 10 bases; junction bases not matched to a gene: 9. The CDR3 has 13 residues. The CDR3 DNA reads TGTGCCAGCAGCCCTGGGACAGGTCGAGTCTACACCTTC. Its protein is CASSPGTGRVYTF.

The rearrangement uses TRBV5-4 and TRBJ1-2; TRBD1 agrees at 7 bases. The length of the CDR3 is 16 residues. CDR1 SGHNT and CDR2 YYREEE come from the germline V gene (reference sequence). J was trimmed by 4 bases and V by 4 bases; bases with no gene match: 13. CDR3 DNA sequence: TGTGCCAGCAGCCGCATTGAAGACAGGGTAATCTATGGCTACACCTTC. This sequence encodes CASSRIEDRVIYGYTF.